These T cell receptor beta chains were read from a single sample in a study of T-cell reconstitution after alpha-beta-depleted transplantation in children. One entry per CDR3 protein, called by TCRdb with MiXCR from the PCR reads. The data hold hundreds of thousands of distinct CDR3 sequences, with over 10% observed a single time. Material: PBMCs, obtained before TCRalphabeta/CD19-depleted stem cell transplant. These receptors came from a girl aged 2 to 9 with congenital amegakaryocytic thrombocytopenia, due to receive a stem cell transplant. Each CDR3 is given with its conserved first and last residue.

v_gene,CDR3aa
TRBV5-6,CASRTGMVGETQYF
TRBV6-4,CASWTLLTGPPRRTEAFF
TRBV12-3/TRBV12-4,CASSPFPVGTDTQYF
TRBV5-1,CASSLQGGENNEQFF
TRBV5-1,CASSFLQATGELFF
TRBV11-1,CASTGTTDGEQYF
TRBV29-1,CSVGRTSYNEQFF
TRBV12-3/TRBV12-4,CASSFGQGSGELFF
TRBV12-3/TRBV12-4,CASSFGRSTDTQYF
TRBV20-1,CSAREGGHYGYTF
TRBV5-1,CASSFDLNRASNTGELFF
TRBV20-1,CSARSEAGWQETQYF
TRBV6-4,CASSDLGVGGTSGREGAYEQYF
TRBV11-1,CASSLTWRDSRLATDTQYF
TRBV12-3/TRBV12-4,CASSFASGRGSETQYF
TRBV20-1,CSASLLRTSGYEQYF
TRBV20-1,CSASIRLGAGVVDTQYF
TRBV3-1,CASSQDSATDTQYF
TRBV30,CAWSVDRASNTQYF
TRBV29-1,CSVVGRMNTEAFF
TRBV4-3,CASSRIQGHTGELFF
TRBV29-1,CSVESQGLHSYEQYF
TRBV12-3/TRBV12-4,CASGKGSYNSPLHF
TRBV12-1,CASSFALSCEQYF
TRBV7-6,CASGPMGQRETDTQYF
TRBV20-1,CSARRLAGGIYNEQFF
TRBV20-1,CSARDLASNTGELFF
TRBV20-1,CSAIKGREETQYF
TRBV4-2,CASSQVTSGRASIGEQFF
TRBV4-1,CASSVGDYRPNYEQYF
TRBV20-1,CSARTPGTASNQPQHF
TRBV6-2/TRBV6-3,CASSYSNYPGRGIDQVYNEQFF
TRBV11-2,CASSKSHRAAAFF
TRBV12-3/TRBV12-4,CASSFFSASSYNEQFF
TRBV7-3,CASSLDRGNAEAFF
TRBV7-9,CASSFRTSVYEQYF
TRBV27,CASSLGAGGYTF
TRBV7-2,CASSYSSPGTDTQYF
TRBV5-1,CASSLSAANTGELFF
TRBV5-1,CASSLWDRAHEQYF
TRBV27,CASRLRGSYEQYF
TRBV25-1,CASSEPSEGQQGSTNNEQFF
TRBV30,CAWSVGGSGRAWEQFF
TRBV28,CASSLGTGETDTQYF
TRBV15,CATSPGVGSGRASGQYF
TRBV20-1,CSARGERVSGGSSTDTQYF
TRBV6-2/TRBV6-3,CASSWGRQETQYF
TRBV27,CASKTFGADSYEQYF